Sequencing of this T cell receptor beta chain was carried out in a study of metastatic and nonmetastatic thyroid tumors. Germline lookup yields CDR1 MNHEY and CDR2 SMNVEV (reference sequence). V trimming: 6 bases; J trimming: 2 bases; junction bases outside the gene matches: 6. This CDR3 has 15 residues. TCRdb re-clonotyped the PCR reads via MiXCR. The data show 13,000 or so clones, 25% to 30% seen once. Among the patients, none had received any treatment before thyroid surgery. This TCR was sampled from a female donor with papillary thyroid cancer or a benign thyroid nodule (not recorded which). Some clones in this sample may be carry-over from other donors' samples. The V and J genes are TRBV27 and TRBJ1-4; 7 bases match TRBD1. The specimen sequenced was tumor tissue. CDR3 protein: CASRTGVGTNEKLFF. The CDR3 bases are TGTGCCAGCAGAACAGGGGTGGGGACTAATGAAAAACTGTTTTTT.